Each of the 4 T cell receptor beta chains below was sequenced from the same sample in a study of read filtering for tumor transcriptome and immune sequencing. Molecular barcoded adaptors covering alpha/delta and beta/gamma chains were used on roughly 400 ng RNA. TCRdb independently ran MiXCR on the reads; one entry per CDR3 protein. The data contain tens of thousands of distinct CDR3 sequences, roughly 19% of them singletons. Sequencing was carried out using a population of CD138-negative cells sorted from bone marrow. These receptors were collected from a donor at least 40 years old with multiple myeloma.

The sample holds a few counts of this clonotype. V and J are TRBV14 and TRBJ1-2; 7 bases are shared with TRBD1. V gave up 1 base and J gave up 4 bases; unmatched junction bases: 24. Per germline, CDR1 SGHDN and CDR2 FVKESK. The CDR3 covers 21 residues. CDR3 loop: CASSQVGRDDRAPQETYGYTF. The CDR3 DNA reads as TGTGCCAGCAGCCAAGTGGGTAGGGATGACAGGGCTCCTCAGGAGACCTATGGCTACACCTTC.

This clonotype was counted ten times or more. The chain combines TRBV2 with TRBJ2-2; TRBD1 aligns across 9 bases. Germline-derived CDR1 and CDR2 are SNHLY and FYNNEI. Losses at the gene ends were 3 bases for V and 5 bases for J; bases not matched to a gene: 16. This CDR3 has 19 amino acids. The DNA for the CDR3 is TGTGCCAGCAGTGATCCCTACCTACTCCGGGACAGGGAAACCGGGGAGCTGTTTTTT. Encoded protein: CASSDPYLLRDRETGELFF.

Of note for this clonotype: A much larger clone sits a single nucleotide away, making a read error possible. The CDR3 nucleotides are TGTGCCAGCAGTTGCTCGGTCCACGGCTACGAGCAGTACTTC. It encodes CASSCSVHGYEQYF. The chain carries TRBV6-5 and TRBJ2-7, with D unclear. The V end was cut by 4 bases, the J end by 3 bases, with 13 bases between. Germline V CDR1 and CDR2: MNHEY, SVGAGI. This CDR3 contains 14 residues.

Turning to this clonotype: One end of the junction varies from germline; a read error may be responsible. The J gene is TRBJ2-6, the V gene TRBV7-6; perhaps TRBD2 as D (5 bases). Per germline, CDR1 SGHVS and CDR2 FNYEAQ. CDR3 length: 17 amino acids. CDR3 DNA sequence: TGTGTCAGCAGATTACGCGGGCCCGACTCTGGGGCCAACGTCCTGACTTTC. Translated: CVSRLRGPDSGANVLTF. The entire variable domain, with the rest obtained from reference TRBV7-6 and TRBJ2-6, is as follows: GAGVSQSPRYKVTKRGQDVALRCDPISGHVSLYWYRQALGQGPEFLTYFNYEAQQDKSGLPNDRFSAERPEGSISTLTIQRTEQRDSAMYRCVSRLRGPDSGANVLTFGAGSRLTVL.